The next 31 T cell receptor beta chains were all read from a single sample in a study of vaccination and CD4 T cells after COVID-19. Antigens of these TCRs are unknown. Once obtained from cultured CD4+ T cells, the DNA was sequenced using the Oncomine TCR Beta short-read assay. One entry per CDR3 protein, called by TCRdb with MiXCR from the PCR reads. The sample shows approximately 22,000 distinct CDR3 sequences, 60% of them seen only once. Stated treatment: approximately nine-day PBMC culture with coronavirus spike peptide pools or control peptides (ViraFEST assay). This specimen consisted of CD4+ T cells from blood, cultured in vitro, obtained after SARS-CoV-2 vaccination. These receptors were collected from a human donor who received a COVID-19 vaccine.

The V gene is TRBV2, the J gene TRBJ1-2, with 7 positions matching TRBD1. J gave up 2 bases and V 6 bases, and 3 bases lay outside the gene matches. The CDR3 extends over 13 amino acids. Germline assignment: CDR1 SNHLY and CDR2 FYNNEI. CDR3 amino acids: CASSRDRNYGYTF. CDR3 nucleotides: TGTGCCAGCAGCAGGGACAGAAACTATGGCTACACCTTC.

This chain uses TRBV12-3 or TRBV12-4 with TRBJ1-5; 8 nucleotides line up with TRBD1. The CDR3 contains 16 residues. Trimming cost V 6 bases and J 1 base; bases outside gene matches: 8. CDR3 DNA sequence: TGTGCCAGCAGGGGACGGACAGGGCGAAGCAATCAGCCCCAGCATTTT. The encoded protein is CASRGRTGRSNQPQHF.

V and J are TRBV19 and TRBJ1-1, with D hard to call. The V and J ends lost 5 bases and 1 base respectively, with 14 bases between them. This CDR3 comprises 15 residues. CDR1 LNHDA and CDR2 SQIVND come from the germline V gene (reference sequence). The CDR3 nucleotides read TGTGCCAGTAGTTCAGGATACCTCGAGAACACTGAAGCTTTCTTT. This encodes CASSSGYLENTEAFF.

This chain links TRBV30 with TRBJ1-1; D is undetermined. The CDR3 extends over 13 amino acids. CDR1 and CDR2 (germline): GTSNPN, SVGIG (reference sequence). V lost 3 bases and J 3 bases, leaving 11 bases between the germline ends. The DNA for the CDR3 is TGTGCCTGGAGCCTCCGGTTGGACACTGAAGCTTTCTTT. It encodes CAWSLRLDTEAFF.

This clonotype was found a few times. V and J are TRBV20-1 and TRBJ1-2; 11 nucleotides agree with TRBD1. Germline CDR1 and CDR2: DFQATT and SNEGSKA (reference sequence). Germline trimming cut 5 bases from V and 3 bases from J; bases unmatched to any gene: 5. CDR3 length: 14 residues. This chain's CDR3 is CSALRTGGDYGYTF. CDR3 coding DNA: TGCAGTGCTCTAAGGACAGGGGGCGACTATGGCTACACCTTC.

This clonotype was seen a few times. The V and J genes are TRBV24-1 and TRBJ2-2; D is perhaps TRBD1 (5 bases). V gave up 4 bases and J gave up 5 bases, with 10 bases separating them. CDR3 length: 14 residues. Germline V gene sequence: CDR1 KGHDR, CDR2 SFDVKD. CDR3 nucleotide sequence: TGTGCCACCAGTGAAAGCGACAGTACCGGGGAGCTGTTTTTT. Protein: CATSESDSTGELFF.

The chain is built from TRBV5-4 and TRBJ2-5; D uncertain. Looked up from germline, CDR1 is SGHNT and CDR2 is YYREEE (reference sequence). This CDR3 region has 14 residues. Trimming shortened V by 4 bases and J by 1 base, and 11 bases separated the two germline ends. The CDR3 here is CASSPDLGQETQYF. CDR3 DNA: TGTGCCAGCAGCCCTGACTTAGGCCAAGAGACCCAGTACTTC.

This chain uses TRBV7-3 with TRBJ2-7, with unresolved D. Trimming shortened V by 2 bases and J by 2 bases, and 13 bases separated the two germline ends. The CDR3 has 15 residues. From germline, CDR1 is SGHTA and CDR2 FQGTGA. This CDR3 is CASSLDHGSAYEQYF. CDR3 bases: TGTGCCAGCAGCTTAGATCACGGCTCGGCCTACGAGCAGTACTTC.

The genes are TRBV20-1 and TRBJ1-3; D gene uncertain. Germline V gene lookup returns CDR1 DFQATT and CDR2 SNEGSKA (reference sequence). The CDR3 is 14 residues long. V lost 2 bases, J lost 0 bases, and 8 bases lay in between. The CDR3 region has the DNA TGCAGTGCTAGAACCATAGACTCTGGAAACACCATATATTTT. Protein: CSARTIDSGNTIYF.

The V and J genes are TRBV20-1 and TRBJ1-1, with TRBD1 matching 8 bases. This CDR3 has 14 residues. Losses at the gene ends were 0 bases for V and 1 base for J; bases not matched to a gene: 1. Germline CDR1 DFQATT, CDR2 SNEGSKA (reference sequence). The DNA of the CDR3 is TGCAGTGCTAGAGAGCAGGGGGCGAACACTGAAGCTTTCTTT. Protein product: CSAREQGANTEAFF.

This rearrangement joins TRBV20-1 to TRBJ2-1; D unclear. The V gene's germline CDR1 is DFQATT and CDR2 SNEGSKA (reference sequence). The CDR3 is 13 residues long. Trimming removed 0 bases from V and 4 bases from J, with 7 bases in between. The DNA of the CDR3 is TGCAGTGCTAGAGATGAATCGTACAATGAGCAGTTCTTC. It specifies CSARDESYNEQFF.

This chain uses TRBV20-1 with TRBJ1-1, with 8 nucleotides matching TRBD1. After removal of 1 base from V and 7 bases from J, the junction contained 23 bases not matched to a gene. The CDR3 is made up of 19 amino acids. Germline CDR1 DFQATT, CDR2 SNEGSKA (reference sequence). The CDR3 DNA reads as TGCAGTGCTAGAGTAACCATAACATCAGGGGGCGACTCGGGCGTTGAAGCTTTCTTT. Its translation: CSARVTITSGGDSGVEAFF.

This clonotype was observed a few times. V and J are TRBV6-5 and TRBJ2-3; 8 bases line up with TRBD1. CDR1 and CDR2 from the germline V gene are MNHEY and SVGAGI. The CDR3 contains 16 residues. V trimming: 0 bases; J trimming: 0 bases; junction bases outside the gene matches: 2. The CDR3 reads CASSYSRGLSTDTQYF. The CDR3 DNA reads as TGTGCCAGCAGTTACTCCAGGGGGCTTAGCACAGATACGCAGTATTTT.

The chain couples TRBV7-9 to TRBJ1-1; 7 nucleotides agree with TRBD1. Trimming cost V 7 bases and J 3 bases; bases outside gene matches: 2. CDR1 and CDR2 from the germline V gene are SEHNR and FQNEAQ (reference sequence). This CDR3 spans 12 amino acids. CDR3 bases: TGTGCCAGCAACGACAGGGACACTGAAGCTTTCTTT. Its protein is CASNDRDTEAFF.

The chain joins TRBV7-8 to TRBJ1-3; 9 nucleotides agree with TRBD1. The J segment lost 1 base and the V segment lost 5 bases, leaving 6 bases of the junction unmatched. The CDR3 spans 16 residues. The germline V gene has CDR1 SGHVS and CDR2 FQNEAQ. CDR3 region: CASSPGQGLSGNTIYF. DNA of the CDR3: TGTGCCAGCAGCCCCGGACAGGGGTTGTCTGGAAACACCATATATTTT.

The chain uses TRBV11-2 and TRBJ1-2; no clear D. Germline lookup yields CDR1 SGHAT and CDR2 FQNNGV. Trimming took 11 bases from V and 5 from J, leaving 15 bases between them. The CDR3 runs to 12 residues. The CDR3 coding sequence is TGTGCCGAAGACGGCGGACCATATGGCTACACCTTC. Its translation is CAEDGGPYGYTF.

The chain employs TRBV14 and TRBJ2-1; D is unclear. The CDR3 has 16 residues. Trimming shortened V by 1 base and J by 0 bases, and 10 bases separated the two germline ends. CDR1 is SGHDN and CDR2 is FVKESK in the germline V gene. The CDR3 DNA is TGTGCCAGCAGCCAAGCTGGCCGTAGCTCCTACAATGAGCAGTTCTTC. Translation gives CASSQAGRSSYNEQFF.

This chain links TRBV2 with TRBJ1-1; D is ambiguous. V gave up 7 bases and J gave up 6 bases, with 12 bases separating them. The CDR3 is 12 residues long. The germline V gene encodes CDR1 SNHLY and CDR2 FYNNEI. The CDR3 protein is CASKGEGAEAFF. The CDR3 nucleotides read TGTGCCAGCAAGGGTGAAGGCGCTGAAGCTTTCTTT.

This clonotype has a handful of counts. The V gene is TRBV30, the J gene TRBJ1-2, with no clear D. This CDR3 comprises 13 residues. Per the germline V gene, CDR1 is GTSNPN and CDR2 is SVGIG (reference sequence). Trimming cost V 3 bases and J 6 bases, with 14 bases left between them. The CDR3: CAWSGTTRHGYTF. DNA for the CDR3: TGTGCCTGGAGCGGCACGACACGACATGGCTACACCTTC.

The chain recombines TRBV6-1 with TRBJ1-5, with 9 bases lining up with TRBD1. The V gene's germline CDR1 is MNHNS and CDR2 SASEGT. The length of the CDR3 is 15 residues. Losses at the gene ends were 6 bases for V and 7 bases for J; bases not matched to a gene: 10. DNA of the CDR3: TGTGCCAGCAGCCGACCCGCGACAGGGGGACAGCCCCAGCATTTT. Translated, it gives CASSRPATGGQPQHF.

V and J are TRBV2 and TRBJ2-3, with 7 bases that match TRBD1. Germline V lookup: CDR1 SNHLY, CDR2 FYNNEI. The V segment lost 3 bases and the J segment 1 base; nucleotides outside the gene matches: 1. The CDR3 is made up of 14 amino acids. The CDR3 region has the DNA TGTGCCAGCAGTGACCAGGGGGGCACAGATACGCAGTATTTT. Translation gives CASSDQGGTDTQYF. The full variable domain, with the rest looked up from reference TRBV2 and TRBJ2-3, is EPEVTQTPSHQVTQMGQEVILRCVPISNHLYFYWYRQILGQKVEFLVSFYNNEISEKSEIFDDQFSVERPDGSNFTLKIRSTKLEDSAMYFCASSDQGGTDTQYFGPGTRLTVL.

This rearrangement joins TRBV2 to TRBJ1-5; TRBD1 aligns across 8 bases. The CDR3 extends over 15 amino acids. V gave up 5 bases and J gave up 3 bases; unmatched junction bases: 6. Germline V gene sequence: CDR1 SNHLY, CDR2 FYNNEI. Here the CDR3 DNA reads TGTGCCAGCAGTCAACAGGGGGGTAACAATCAGCCCCAGCATTTT. It translates to CASSQQGGNNQPQHF. Full variable domain (outside the CDR3, taken from reference TRBV2 and TRBJ1-5): EPEVTQTPSHQVTQMGQEVILRCVPISNHLYFYWYRQILGQKVEFLVSFYNNEISEKSEIFDDQFSVERPDGSNFTLKIRSTKLEDSAMYFCASSQQGGNNQPQHFGDGTRLSIL.

The chain carries TRBV2 and TRBJ2-7; possibly TRBD1 for D (5 bases). The CDR3 sequence is 12 residues long. The germline V and J ends were trimmed by 7 bases and 5 bases, with 12 bases remaining between them. Germline-derived CDR1 and CDR2 are SNHLY and FYNNEI. CDR3 sequence: CASTEGHNEQYF. The CDR3 coding sequence is TGTGCCAGCACCGAAGGACATAACGAGCAGTACTTC. Looking up the rest from reference TRBV2 and TRBJ2-7 gives the full variable domain: EPEVTQTPSHQVTQMGQEVILRCVPISNHLYFYWYRQILGQKVEFLVSFYNNEISEKSEIFDDQFSVERPDGSNFTLKIRSTKLEDSAMYFCASTEGHNEQYFGPGTRLTVT.

The genes are TRBV2 and TRBJ1-6; weak D call: TRBD1 (5 bases). Germline values: CDR1 SNHLY, CDR2 FYNNEI. The CDR3 sequence is 14 residues long. Trimming took off 4 bases at V and 3 bases at J, with 7 bases between the two ends. The CDR3 coding sequence is TGTGCCAGCAGTGGGACAAGCTATAATTCACCCCTCCACTTT. Protein product: CASSGTSYNSPLHF.

In DNA, the CDR3 is TGCAGTGCTAGAGGAGGGGGTGAAGCTTTCTTT. Protein sequence: CSARGGGEAFF. The chain joins TRBV20-1 to TRBJ1-1, with D maybe TRBD1 (6 bases). There are 11 residues in the CDR3. Germline values: CDR1 DFQATT, CDR2 SNEGSKA (reference sequence). V shed 1 base and J shed 7 bases, with 7 bases lying between them.

This clonotype has more than one count but fewer than ten. The gene calls are TRBV6-4 and TRBJ2-7, with 7 bases that match TRBD2. V gave up 2 bases and J gave up 2 bases; unmatched junction bases: 3. Germline values: CDR1 MRHNA, CDR2 SNTAGT. This CDR3 spans 14 amino acids. CDR3 amino acids: CASSDEAGAYEQYF. The CDR3 coding sequence is TGTGCCAGCAGTGACGAGGCGGGGGCCTACGAGCAGTACTTC.

The chain recombines TRBV30 with TRBJ2-5; 10 nucleotides line up with TRBD2. Germline values: CDR1 GTSNPN, CDR2 SVGIG (reference sequence). The V gene end was trimmed by 0 bases and the J gene end by 7 bases; junction bases not matched to a gene: 5. CDR3 length equals 14 residues. CDR3 bases: TGTGCCTGGAGTGTAGCGGGGGGGATTGGGACCCAGTACTTC. Translation: CAWSVAGGIGTQYF.

This chain links TRBV20-1 with TRBJ2-3; TRBD2 matches at 8 bases. This CDR3 spans 15 amino acids. J was trimmed by 2 bases and V by 6 bases; bases with no gene match: 10. The germline CDR1 and CDR2 sequences are DFQATT and SNEGSKA (reference sequence). The CDR3 nucleotides read TGCAGTGCCCTTGCTGCAGCGGGGGACACAGATACGCAGTATTTT. It yields the protein CSALAAAGDTDTQYF.

The rearrangement uses TRBV7-2 and TRBJ2-7; no clear D. Trimming left V 4 bases short and J 3 bases short, with 7 bases between. CDR1 and CDR2 from the germline V gene are SGHTA and FQGNSA. The CDR3 covers 12 residues. CDR3 amino acids: CASSSGNYEQYF. The CDR3 nucleotides are TGTGCCAGCAGCTCCGGAAACTACGAGCAGTACTTC.

The J gene is TRBJ1-5, the V gene TRBV7-6; the D gene is possibly TRBD1 (6 bases). The length of the CDR3 is 15 residues. Germline V CDR1 and CDR2: SGHVS, FNYEAQ. Trimming left V 5 bases short and J 2 bases short, with 13 bases between. CDR3 sequence reads: CASSLIQGGNQPQHF. The CDR3 DNA follows: TGTGCCAGCAGCCTCATACAGGGTGGCAATCAGCCCCAGCATTTT.

The rearrangement uses TRBV20-1 and TRBJ1-3; D is perhaps TRBD1 (6 bases). Trimming removed 3 bases from V and 4 bases from J, with 13 bases in between. Germline CDR1 and CDR2: DFQATT and SNEGSKA (reference sequence). This CDR3 has 14 residues. CDR3 protein: CSARGGLGGNTIYF. In nucleotides, the CDR3 is TGCAGTGCTAGGGGGGGGCTAGGGGGAAACACCATATATTTT.